These T cell receptor beta chains were read from a single sample in a study of cytomegalovirus exposure and HLA in healthy donors. Only in-frame clones appear in the TCRdb table, and some are missing; sequencing was by immunoSEQ multiplex PCR. The table records 110,000 or so clones, roughly 90% of them present only once. Material: PBMCs. These receptors originate from a woman younger than 30 in good health and CMV-seronegative. Both conserved end residues are part of each CDR3. The D gene is left open where the match is weak. Only some rows state a clone size, as once, few, many or a class for expanded clones.

J,D,size,V,CDR3,DNA
TRBJ2-7,NA,NA,TRBV28,CASSSHSGVLFGEQYF,TGTGCCAGCAGTTCCCACTCCGGGGTCCTATTTGGCGAGCAGTACTTC
TRBJ2-1,TRBD2,NA,TRBV5-1,CASSLQSGGSSYNEQFF,TGCGCCAGCAGCTTGCAGTCCGGGGGGAGCTCCTACAATGAGCAGTTCTTC
TRBJ2-1,TRBD2,NA,TRBV9,CASSETSGLYNEQFF,TGTGCCAGCAGCGAAACTAGCGGGTTGTACAATGAGCAGTTCTTC
TRBJ1-1,NA,few,TRBV9,CASSDGGGVNTEAFF,TGTGCCAGCAGCGATGGCGGAGGGGTGAACACTGAAGCTTTCTTT
TRBJ2-2,NA,NA,TRBV5-1,CASSSVATGELFF,TGCGCCAGCAGCTCAGTGGCCACCGGGGAGCTGTTTTTT
TRBJ2-2,TRBD2,NA,TRBV9,CASQLAGGPPGELFF,TGTGCCAGCCAATTAGCGGGGGGGCCCCCCGGGGAGCTGTTTTTT
TRBJ2-1,TRBD1,NA,TRBV13,CASSSGTGGYNEQFF,TGTGCCAGCAGCTCCGGGACAGGGGGCTACAATGAGCAGTTCTTC
TRBJ1-4,NA,NA,TRBV11-2,CASSQQAGGYEKLFF,TGTGCCAGCAGCCAGCAGGCGGGCGGGTATGAAAAACTGTTTTTT
TRBJ2-5,NA,NA,TRBV5-1,CASSPVSTVEETQYF,TGCGCCAGCAGCCCCGTCTCGACAGTTGAAGAGACCCAGTACTTC
TRBJ1-2,NA,NA,TRBV6-6,CASSSTPGSWNGYTF,TGTGCCAGCAGTTCCACCCCAGGGTCCTGGAACGGCTACACCTTC
TRBJ1-5,NA,NA,TRBV6-5,CATKGSGYNNQPQHF,TGTGCCACCAAGGGCTCGGGGTATAACAATCAGCCCCAGCATTTT
TRBJ2-7,NA,NA,TRBV9,CASSFMTSSYEQYF,TGTGCCAGCAGCTTTATGACTAGCTCCTACGAGCAGTACTTC
TRBJ2-1,TRBD2,NA,TRBV7-2,CASSSLTSGYEQFF,TGTGCCAGCAGCTCGCTGACTAGCGGGTATGAGCAGTTCTTC
TRBJ2-1,NA,NA,TRBV4-2,CASSPGNEQFF,TGTGCCAGCAGCCCGGGGAATGAGCAGTTCTTC
TRBJ2-3,TRBD2,NA,TRBV15,CATSRDRLAGATDTQYF,TGTGCCACCAGCAGAGATCGGCTAGCGGGAGCAACAGATACGCAGTATTTT
TRBJ2-1,NA,NA,TRBV6-5,CASSAAGEYNEQFF,TGTGCCAGCAGTGCAGCGGGTGAATACAATGAGCAGTTCTTC
TRBJ1-3,NA,NA,TRBV28,CASSEQGNGNTIYF,TGTGCCAGCTCCGAACAGGGAAATGGAAACACCATATATTTT
TRBJ2-3,TRBD2,NA,TRBV30,CAWAGGTTDTQYF,TGTGCCTGGGCCGGGGGGACCACAGATACGCAGTATTTT
TRBJ1-1,NA,once,TRBV27,CASKMQGRVTEAFF,TGTGCCAGCAAGATGCAGGGGAGGGTCACTGAAGCTTTCTTT
TRBJ1-1,NA,NA,TRBV30,CAWRGPGLVAEAFF,TGTGCCTGGAGAGGTCCAGGGTTGGTGGCTGAAGCTTTCTTT
TRBJ2-3,TRBD2,NA,TRBV11-2,CASSLGGGASSFSDTQYF,TGTGCCAGCAGCTTAGGCGGGGGGGCCTCTAGTTTTTCAGATACGCAGTATTTT
TRBJ2-5,NA,NA,TRBV6-5,CASSVGLVETQYF,TGTGCCAGCAGCGTCGGCCTAGTCGAGACCCAGTACTTC
TRBJ2-7,TRBD2,NA,TRBV5-1,CASSFDLGRAYEQYF,TGCGCCAGCAGCTTTGATCTCGGGAGGGCCTACGAGCAGTACTTC
TRBJ1-2,NA,NA,TRBV5-1,CASRLSPGNYGYTF,TGCGCCAGCAGGCTAAGTCCAGGGAACTATGGCTACACCTTC
TRBJ1-6,NA,NA,TRBV7-2,CASSFTSDNSPLHF,TGTGCCAGCAGCTTTACAAGCGATAATTCACCCCTCCACTTT
TRBJ2-2,NA,NA,TRBV7-2,CASSAKRSTGELFF,TGTGCCAGCAGCGCCAAACGGTCCACCGGGGAGCTGTTTTTT
TRBJ1-2,NA,NA,TRBV7-3,CAGQRESGYTF,TGTGCCGGGCAAAGGGAGTCTGGCTACACCTTC
TRBJ2-3,TRBD2,NA,TRBV5-1,CASSLLSPSGRSTDTQYF,TGCGCCAGCAGCTTATTATCCCCTAGCGGGAGAAGCACAGATACGCAGTATTTT
TRBJ2-1,TRBD2,NA,TRBV29-1,CSVEQGGWDEQFF,TGCAGCGTTGAACAGGGAGGGTGGGATGAGCAGTTCTTC
TRBJ2-3,NA,NA,TRBV7-9,CASSFGGGGTDTQYF,TGTGCCAGCAGCTTCGGGGGTGGGGGCACAGATACGCAGTATTTT
TRBJ1-5,TRBD1,once,TRBV4-1,CASSQTGQLKGQPQHF,TGCGCCAGCAGCCAAACGGGACAGTTAAAGGGGCAGCCCCAGCATTTT
TRBJ2-1,TRBD1,NA,TRBV4-3,CASSSDRGPRDNEQFF,TGCGCCAGCAGTTCTGACAGGGGGCCTAGGGACAATGAGCAGTTCTTC
TRBJ2-7,TRBD2,NA,TRBV4-3,CASSNSGGSYEQYF,TGCGCCAGCAGCAATAGCGGGGGTTCCTACGAGCAGTACTTC
TRBJ2-7,TRBD2,NA,TRBV4-2,CASSKGLAGAQTYEQYF,TGTGCCAGCTCAAAGGGGCTAGCGGGGGCCCAAACCTACGAGCAGTACTTC
TRBJ1-2,TRBD1,NA,TRBV6-6,CASSSIQGGRDGYTF,TGTGCCAGCAGTTCCATACAGGGGGGAAGAGATGGCTACACCTTC
TRBJ2-7,NA,NA,TRBV7-2,CASSLLTGKGYEQYF,TGTGCCAGCAGCTTATTAACAGGGAAAGGCTACGAGCAGTACTTC
TRBJ2-5,NA,NA,TRBV30,CAWSVLGGSETQYF,TGTGCCTGGAGTGTACTAGGGGGTTCGGAGACCCAGTACTTC
TRBJ2-7,NA,NA,TRBV9,CASSVATGYEQYF,TGTGCCAGCAGCGTAGCGACAGGCTACGAGCAGTACTTC
TRBJ2-1,TRBD1,NA,TRBV7-3,CASSSTGGSNEQFF,TGTGCCAGCAGCTCTACAGGGGGAAGCAATGAGCAGTTCTTC
TRBJ1-2,NA,NA,TRBV19,CASSQSGHYGYTF,TGTGCCAGTAGCCAATCAGGGCACTATGGCTACACCTTC